This T cell receptor beta chain was sequenced in a study of blood T cell repertoires in COVID-19. Study background: T cells, B-cell-depleted T cells, or PBMCs supplied cDNA or gDNA.

Here immunoSEQ multiplex PCR was the method, and the copy in TCRdb shows in-frame clones only, minus some. The data show 37,000 or so clones, with roughly 90% seen just once and about 12% held by the top ten. V shed 2 bases and J shed 8 bases, with 11 bases lying between them. Germline CDR1 and CDR2: SGHKS and YYEKEE (reference sequence). The CDR3 runs to 13 residues. Source material: peripheral blood. The TCR originated in a man between 65 and 79 years old with acute or convalescent COVID-19. This chain joins TRBV5-5 and TRBJ2-1, with D tentatively TRBD1 (5 bases). CDR3: CASSLQASHEQFF. The CDR3 bases are TGTGCCAGCAGCTTACAGGCTTCGCATGAGCAGTTCTTC.